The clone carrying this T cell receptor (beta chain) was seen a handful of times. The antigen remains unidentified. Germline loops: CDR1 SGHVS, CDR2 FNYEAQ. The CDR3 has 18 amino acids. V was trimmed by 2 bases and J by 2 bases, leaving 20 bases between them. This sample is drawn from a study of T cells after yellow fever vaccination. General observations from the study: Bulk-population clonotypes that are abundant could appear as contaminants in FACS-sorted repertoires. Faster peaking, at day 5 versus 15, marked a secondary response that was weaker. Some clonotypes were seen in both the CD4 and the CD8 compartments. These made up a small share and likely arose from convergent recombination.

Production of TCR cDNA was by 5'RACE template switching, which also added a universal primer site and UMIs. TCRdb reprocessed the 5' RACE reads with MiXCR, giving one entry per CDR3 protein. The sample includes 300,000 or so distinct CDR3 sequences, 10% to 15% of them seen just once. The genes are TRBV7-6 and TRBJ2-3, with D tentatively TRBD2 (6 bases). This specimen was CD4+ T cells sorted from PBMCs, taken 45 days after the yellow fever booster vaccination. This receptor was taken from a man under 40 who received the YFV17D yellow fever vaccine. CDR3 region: CASSLRRASLRYTDTQYF. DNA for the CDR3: TGTGCCAGCAGCTTAAGGAGGGCGAGCCTACGTTACACAGATACGCAGTATTTT. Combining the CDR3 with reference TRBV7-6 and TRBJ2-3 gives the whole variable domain GAGVSQSPRYKVTKRGQDVALRCDPISGHVSLYWYRQALGQGPEFLTYFNYEAQQDKSGLPNDRFSAERPEGSISTLTIQRTEQRDSAMYRCASSLRRASLRYTDTQYFGPGTRLTVL.